This entry concerns a single T cell receptor beta chain. The data are from a study of T cells after yellow fever vaccination. UMIs and a universal primer site were added when TCR cDNA was made by 5'RACE template switching. TCRdb processed the 5' RACE reads anew with MiXCR; each CDR3 protein has one entry. Altogether under 600,000 distinct CDR3 sequences are present, roughly 22% being singletons, with the ten largest covering about 15%. Germline CDR1 is KGHDR and CDR2 is SFDVKD. V dropped 2 bases and J dropped 5; count of bases not matched to a gene: 8. The CDR3 length is 16 residues. The sequences come from PBMCs, collected less than 25 days after the first yellow fever vaccination. The receptor was derived from a man aged 18 to 30 who received the YFV17D yellow fever vaccine. The J gene is TRBJ2-3, the V gene TRBV24-1, with 8 nucleotides matching TRBD2. The CDR3 region is CATSDSVAGMGDTQYF. The DNA for the CDR3 is TGTGCCACCAGTGATTCCGTAGCGGGAATGGGAGATACGCAGTATTTT.